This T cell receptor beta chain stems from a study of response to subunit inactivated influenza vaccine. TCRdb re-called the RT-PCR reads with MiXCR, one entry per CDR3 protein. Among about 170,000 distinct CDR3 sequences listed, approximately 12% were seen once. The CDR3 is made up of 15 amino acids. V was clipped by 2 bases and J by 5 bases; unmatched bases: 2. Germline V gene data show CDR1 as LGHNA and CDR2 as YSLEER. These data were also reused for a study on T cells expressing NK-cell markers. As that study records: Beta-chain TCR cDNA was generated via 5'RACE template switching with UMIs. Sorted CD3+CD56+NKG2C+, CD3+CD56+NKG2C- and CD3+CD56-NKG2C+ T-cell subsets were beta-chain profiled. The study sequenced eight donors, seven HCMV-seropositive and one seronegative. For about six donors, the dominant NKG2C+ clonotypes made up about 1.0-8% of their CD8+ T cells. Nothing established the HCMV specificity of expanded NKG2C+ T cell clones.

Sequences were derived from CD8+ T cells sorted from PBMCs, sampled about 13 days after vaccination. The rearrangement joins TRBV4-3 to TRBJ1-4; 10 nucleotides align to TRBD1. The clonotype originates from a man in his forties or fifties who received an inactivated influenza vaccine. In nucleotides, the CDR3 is TGCGCCAGCAGCCAACCGGGACAGGGGAATGAAAAACTGTTTTTT. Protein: CASSQPGQGNEKLFF.